The 7 T cell receptor beta chains given below trace back to one sample, sequenced in a study of T cells in Graves' hyperthyroidism and ophthalmopathy. RNA transcripts yielded amplified TCR beta CDR3 regions. The primer set for the first-round RT-PCR of the TCR CDR3 was HTBI. TCRdb reprocessed the multiplex PCR reads with MiXCR, giving one entry per CDR3 protein. The sample has hundreds of thousands of distinct CDR3 sequences, nearly 45% seen once. Sequences were obtained from peripheral blood or thyroid tissue (not recorded which). The receptors stem from an adult man with Graves' disease, either hyperthyroidism or ophthalmopathy (not recorded which).

This clonotype turned up a few times. V and J are TRBV5-5 and TRBJ1-2, with D possibly being TRBD1 (6 bases). CDR1 SGHKS and CDR2 YYEKEE come from the germline V gene (reference sequence). CDR3 length equals 14 residues. The V end was cut by 4 bases, the J end by 6 bases, with 16 bases between. The CDR3, as DNA: TGTGCCAGCAGCAAGAACCAGGGGAGGGATGGCTACACCTTC. Amino acid sequence: CASSKNQGRDGYTF.

This clonotype was picked up many times. The chain links TRBV7-9 to TRBJ2-7; maybe TRBD2 (5 bases). CDR3 length: 12 residues. The V gene's germline CDR1 is SEHNR and CDR2 FQNEAQ (reference sequence). Trimming pared 5 bases from V and 3 bases from J, leaving 8 bases between. CDR3 in amino acids: CASSPDYYEQYF. CDR3 nucleotide sequence: TGTGCCAGCAGCCCAGACTACTACGAGCAGTACTTC.

The chain has TRBV7-2 and TRBJ2-3; D is possibly TRBD1 (6 bases). The germline CDR1 and CDR2 sequences are SGHTA and FQGNSA. The CDR3 has 16 amino acids. Trimming took 1 base from V and 1 from J, leaving 12 bases between them. The CDR3 nucleotides read TGTGCCAGCAGCTTAGGAGGGGGAGTAGGCACAGATACGCAGTATTTT. Amino acids: CASSLGGGVGTDTQYF.

This clonotype was picked up many times. The chain employs TRBV12-3 or TRBV12-4 and TRBJ1-2; D possibly corresponds to TRBD1 (5 bases). The CDR3 spans 15 residues. Between the trimmed V and J ends, which lost 6 bases and 2 bases, there was a span of 16 bases. The CDR3 here is CASRRGRGSNYGYTF. The CDR3 DNA follows: TGTGCCAGCAGGCGCGGGAGGGGATCGAACTATGGCTACACCTTC.

The chain combines TRBV15 with TRBJ2-7; D possibly corresponds to TRBD1 (5 bases). The V gene's germline CDR1 is LNHNV and CDR2 YYDKDF (reference sequence). This CDR3 has 14 amino acids. The V gene lost 6 bases and the J gene lost 6 bases, with 18 bases spanning the gap. The CDR3 sequence is CATRFKGLQGEQYF. The CDR3 DNA follows: TGTGCCACCAGGTTTAAGGGGCTTCAGGGCGAGCAGTACTTC. Using reference TRBV15 and TRBJ2-7 for the parts outside the CDR3, the full variable domain is DAMVIQNPRYQVTQFGKPVTLSCSQTLNHNVMYWYQQKSSQAPKLLFHYYDKDFNNEADTPDNFQSRRPNTSFCFLDIRSPGLGDTAMYLCATRFKGLQGEQYFGPGTRLTVT.

This clonotype has at least ten counts. The V and J genes are TRBV2 and TRBJ1-5; D is perhaps TRBD1 (6 bases). Germline V gene data show CDR1 as SNHLY and CDR2 as FYNNEI. This CDR3 comprises 15 residues. Trimming left V 7 bases short and J 2 bases short, with 15 bases between. This CDR3 is CASTRGAGGNQPQHF. CDR3 DNA sequence: TGTGCCAGCACCCGCGGGGCAGGGGGCAATCAGCCCCAGCATTTT.

A remark on this clonotype: This is likely a read error, given that the CDR3 carries no conserved phenylalanine or tryptophan at its end. The chain recombines TRBV2 with TRBJ1-5, with 11 positions matching TRBD1. The CDR3 is made up of 15 amino acids. V shed 5 bases and J 5 bases; nucleotides not matched to a gene: 5. Germline CDR1 SNHLY, CDR2 FYNNEI. CDR3: CASSRDRGYHQPQHC. The CDR3 DNA sequence: TGTGCCAGCAGTCGGGACAGGGGGTATCATCAGCCCCAGCATTGT.